The T cell receptor (beta chain) described here comes from a study of long-term antiretroviral therapy in people with HIV. Study-level findings and limits: Dominant in the repertoire at all time points were clones expanded before ART.

As concerns this clone: Its antigen is as yet unknown.

The CDR3 is 12 amino acids. V lost 5 bases and J 6 bases, leaving 11 bases between the germline ends. The V gene's germline CDR1 is MDHEN and CDR2 SYDVKM. Version v3.0 of the immunoSEQ assay ran at survey level. Profiled with immunoSEQ multiplex PCR; TCRdb holds only in-frame clones, not every one. This table holds approximately 7,200 clones, over 60% found once. V is TRBV28 and J is TRBJ2-7, with D possibly matching TRBD1 (6 bases). Sequencing used unsorted PBMCs, obtained approximately eleven months before starting antiretroviral therapy. The sequence was collected from a man between 40 and 49 years old with HIV. The CDR3 protein is CASSTGSVEQYF. The CDR3 nucleotides are TGTGCCAGCAGTACAGGGTCGGTCGAGCAGTACTTC.